A selection of T cell receptor beta chains follows, all from one sample in a study of blood T cell repertoires in COVID-19. Repertoires were generated with immunoSEQ multiplex PCR, while TCRdb's copy carries only in-frame clones and drops some. The table has 34,000 or so clones, roughly 90% seen once. The sample comprised peripheral blood. These receptors were taken from a man aged 55 to 70 with active or convalescent COVID-19. Both conserved end residues are part of each CDR3. D genes are given only for firm matches. The size entry is marked missing in some rows and otherwise reads once, few, many or a size class.

V,size,J,D,CDR3,DNA
TRBV6-5,-,TRBJ1-1,-,CASRAGGERTEAFF,TGTGCCAGCAGGGCCGGAGGGGAAAGGACTGAAGCTTTCTTT
TRBV28,once,TRBJ2-4,-,CASARENIQYF,TGTGCCAGCGCTCGGGAAAACATTCAGTACTTC
TRBV7-2,-,TRBJ2-7,TRBD2,CASSPRLADYEQYF,TGTGCCAGCAGCCCCCGACTAGCCGACTACGAGCAGTACTTC
TRBV19,-,TRBJ2-1,TRBD2,CASQEAGGLRNEQFF,TGTGCCAGTCAAGAAGCGGGGGGGTTGAGAAATGAGCAGTTCTTC
TRBV5-1,-,TRBJ1-1,TRBD1,CASSLGDRKWDTEAFF,TGCGCCAGCAGCTTGGGGGACAGGAAATGGGACACTGAAGCTTTCTTT
TRBV2,-,TRBJ2-1,-,CASSEPERDNEQFF,TGTGCCAGCAGTGAACCAGAACGGGACAATGAGCAGTTCTTC
TRBV5-6,-,TRBJ2-7,-,CASSPLARHYEQYF,TGTGCCAGCAGCCCGCTTGCCAGGCACTACGAGCAGTACTTC
TRBV20-1,-,TRBJ2-1,-,CSASNGDEQFF,TGCAGTGCTTCCAACGGGGATGAGCAGTTCTTC
TRBV6-2/TRBV6-3,-,TRBJ1-1,-,CASSYPPGNTEAFF,TGTGCCAGCAGTTACCCCCCGGGGAACACTGAAGCTTTCTTT
TRBV10-1,-,TRBJ2-1,-,CASSVRALDGEQFF,TGCGCCAGCAGTGTACGAGCGTTGGATGGGGAGCAGTTCTTC
TRBV7-2,once,TRBJ1-1,-,CASSLVGVVAFF,TGTGCCAGCAGCTTAGTAGGGGTTGTGGCTTTCTTT
TRBV3-1/TRBV3-2,-,TRBJ1-1,TRBD1,CASSQNHRGYTEAFF,TGTGCCAGCAGCCAAAACCACAGGGGGTACACTGAAGCTTTCTTT
TRBV5-1,-,TRBJ2-2,TRBD1,CASSFTGGYTGELFF,TGCGCCAGCAGCTTTACAGGGGGATACACCGGGGAGCTGTTTTTT
TRBV21-1,-,TRBJ1-1,-,CASRPLRGQGYTEAFF,TGTGCCAGCAGGCCCCTCCGGGGACAGGGGTACACTGAAGCTTTCTTT
TRBV28,-,TRBJ2-1,TRBD2,CASSCRSSGSSYNEQFF,TGTGCCAGCAGTTGTCGCTCTAGCGGAAGCTCCTACAATGAGCAGTTCTTC
TRBV4-3,-,TRBJ2-1,TRBD2,CASSQDPSGSSYNEQFF,TGCGCCAGCAGCCAAGATCCTAGCGGGAGTTCCTACAATGAGCAGTTCTTC
TRBV5-1,-,TRBJ2-7,TRBD1,CASSLRGDIGTGAVLYF,TGCGCCAGCAGCTTGAGGGGGGATATAGGGACAGGGGCGGTCTTGTACTTC
TRBV21-1,-,TRBJ2-7,-,CASSKGAAACYEQYF,TGTGCCAGCAGCAAAGGGGCAGCGGCCTGCTACGAGCAGTACTTC